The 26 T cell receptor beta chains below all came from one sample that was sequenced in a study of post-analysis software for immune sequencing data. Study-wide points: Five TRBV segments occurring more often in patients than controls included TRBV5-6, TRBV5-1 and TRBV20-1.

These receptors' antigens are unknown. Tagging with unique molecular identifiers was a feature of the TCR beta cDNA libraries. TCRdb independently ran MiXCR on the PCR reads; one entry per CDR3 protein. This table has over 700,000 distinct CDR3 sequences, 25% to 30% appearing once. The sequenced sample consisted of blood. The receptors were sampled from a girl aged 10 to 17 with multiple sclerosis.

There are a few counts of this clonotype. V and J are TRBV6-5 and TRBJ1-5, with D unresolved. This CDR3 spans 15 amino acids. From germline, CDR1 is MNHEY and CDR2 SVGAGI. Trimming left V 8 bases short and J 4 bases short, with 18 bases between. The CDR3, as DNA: TGTGCCAGCGGTCGTAATTTCAAATCTAATCAGCCCCAGCATTTT. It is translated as CASGRNFKSNQPQHF.

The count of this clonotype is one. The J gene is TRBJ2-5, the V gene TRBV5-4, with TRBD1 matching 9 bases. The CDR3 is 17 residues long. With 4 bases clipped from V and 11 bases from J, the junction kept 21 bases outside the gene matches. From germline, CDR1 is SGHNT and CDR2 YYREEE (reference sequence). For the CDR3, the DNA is TGTGCCAGCAGCCGACCAGAACAGGGGGCGCGAAGGAATGAGCAGTACTTC. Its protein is CASSRPEQGARRNEQYF.

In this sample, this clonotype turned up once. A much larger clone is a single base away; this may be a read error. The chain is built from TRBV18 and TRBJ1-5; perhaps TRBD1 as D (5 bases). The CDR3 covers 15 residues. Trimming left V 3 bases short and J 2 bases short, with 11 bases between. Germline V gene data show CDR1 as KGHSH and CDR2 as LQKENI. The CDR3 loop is CASSPERGGNQPQHF. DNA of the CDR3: TGTGCCAGCTCACCGGAGAGGGGTGGCAATCAGCCCCAGCATTTT.

The chain's CDR3 is CASSLGGLLGADTQYF. The CDR3 region has the DNA TGTGCCAGCAGCTTAGGGGGCCTCCTTGGGGCAGATACGCAGTATTTT. This chain links TRBV7-2 with TRBJ2-3, with D perhaps TRBD1 (5 bases). The V gene lost 1 base and the J gene lost 4 bases, with 15 bases spanning the gap. There are 16 residues in the CDR3. Germline loops: CDR1 SGHTA, CDR2 FQGNSA.

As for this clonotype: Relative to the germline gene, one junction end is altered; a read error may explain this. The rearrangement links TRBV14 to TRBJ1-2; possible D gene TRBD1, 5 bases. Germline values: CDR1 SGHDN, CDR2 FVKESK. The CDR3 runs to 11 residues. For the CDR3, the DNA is TGTGCCCGCAGCGCAGGGCCCGGCTACACCTTC. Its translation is CARSAGPGYTF.

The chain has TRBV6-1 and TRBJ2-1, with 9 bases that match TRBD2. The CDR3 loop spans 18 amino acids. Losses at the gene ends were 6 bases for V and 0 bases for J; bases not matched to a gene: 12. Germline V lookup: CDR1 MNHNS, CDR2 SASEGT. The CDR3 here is CASRRLGGGGSSYNEQFF. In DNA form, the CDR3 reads TGTGCCAGCAGACGCCTTGGCGGGGGGGGCAGCTCCTACAATGAGCAGTTCTTC.

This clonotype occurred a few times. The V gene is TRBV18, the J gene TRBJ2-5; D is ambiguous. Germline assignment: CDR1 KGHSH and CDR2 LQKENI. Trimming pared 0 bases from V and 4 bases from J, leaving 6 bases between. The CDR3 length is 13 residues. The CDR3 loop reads CASSPPITETQYF. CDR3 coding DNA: TGTGCCAGCTCACCACCGATTACAGAGACCCAGTACTTC.

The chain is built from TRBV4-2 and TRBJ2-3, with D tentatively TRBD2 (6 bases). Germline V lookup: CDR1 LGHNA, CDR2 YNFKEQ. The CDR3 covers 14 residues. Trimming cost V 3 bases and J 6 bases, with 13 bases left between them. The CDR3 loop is CASSQDTAGDTQYF. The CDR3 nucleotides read TGTGCCAGCAGCCAGGACACGGCGGGGGATACGCAGTATTTT.

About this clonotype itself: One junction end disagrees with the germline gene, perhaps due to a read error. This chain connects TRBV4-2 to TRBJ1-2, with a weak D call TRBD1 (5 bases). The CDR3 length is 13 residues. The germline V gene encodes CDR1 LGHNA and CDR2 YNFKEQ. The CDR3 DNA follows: TGTGCCAGCAGCCAAGATTGGGACTATGGCGACACCTTC. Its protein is CASSQDWDYGDTF.

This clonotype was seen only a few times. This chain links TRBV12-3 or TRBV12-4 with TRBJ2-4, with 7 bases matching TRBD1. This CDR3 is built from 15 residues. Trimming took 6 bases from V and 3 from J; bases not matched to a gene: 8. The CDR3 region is CASSRRDRDKNIQYF. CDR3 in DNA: TGTGCCAGCAGCCGCAGAGACAGGGACAAAAACATTCAGTACTTC.

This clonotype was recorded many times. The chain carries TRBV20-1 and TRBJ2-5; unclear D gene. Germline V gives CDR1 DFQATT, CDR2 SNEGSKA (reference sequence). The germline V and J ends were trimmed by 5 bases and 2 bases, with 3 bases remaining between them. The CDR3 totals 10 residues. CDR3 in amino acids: CSALQETQYF. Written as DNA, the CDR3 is TGCAGTGCTTTACAAGAGACCCAGTACTTC.

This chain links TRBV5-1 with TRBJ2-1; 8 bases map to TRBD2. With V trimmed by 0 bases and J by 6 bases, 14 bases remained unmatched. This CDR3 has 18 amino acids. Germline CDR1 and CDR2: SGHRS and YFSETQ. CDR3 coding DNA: TGCGCCAGCAGCTTGGGGCTAGCGGGCCCCCCCTGGGGCAATGAGCAGTTCTTC. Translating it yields CASSLGLAGPPWGNEQFF.

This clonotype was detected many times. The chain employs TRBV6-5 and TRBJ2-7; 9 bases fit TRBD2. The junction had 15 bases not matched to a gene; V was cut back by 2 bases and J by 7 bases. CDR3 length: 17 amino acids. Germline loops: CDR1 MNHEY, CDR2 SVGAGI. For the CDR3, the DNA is TGTGCCAGCAGTTACGGGGCTGTGTGGCGGGAGGGCCGAGAGCAGTACTTC. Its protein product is CASSYGAVWREGREQYF.

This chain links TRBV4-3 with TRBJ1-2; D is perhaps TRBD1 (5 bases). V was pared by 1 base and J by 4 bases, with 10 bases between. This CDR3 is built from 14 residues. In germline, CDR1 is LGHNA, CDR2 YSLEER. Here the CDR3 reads CASSQGTRFYGYTF. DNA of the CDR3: TGCGCCAGCAGCCAAGGGACAAGATTCTATGGCTACACCTTC.

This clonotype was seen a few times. The DNA for the CDR3 is TGTGCCACCAGCAGCAGGGAGAAAGAGACCCAGTACTTC. Translating gives CATSSREKETQYF. This chain uses TRBV15 with TRBJ2-5; either TRBD1 or TRBD2 may fit D (5 bases each). V was shortened by 3 bases and J by 3 bases, with 8 bases between the two germline ends. CDR1 and CDR2 from the germline V gene are LNHNV and YYDKDF (reference sequence). CDR3 length equals 13 residues.

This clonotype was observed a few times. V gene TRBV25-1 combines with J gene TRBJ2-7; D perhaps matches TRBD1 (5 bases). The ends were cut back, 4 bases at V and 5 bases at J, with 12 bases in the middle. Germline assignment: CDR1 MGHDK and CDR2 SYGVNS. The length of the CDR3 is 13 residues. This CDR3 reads CASSGAGRHEQYF. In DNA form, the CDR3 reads TGTGCCAGCAGTGGGGCAGGGCGGCACGAGCAGTACTTC.

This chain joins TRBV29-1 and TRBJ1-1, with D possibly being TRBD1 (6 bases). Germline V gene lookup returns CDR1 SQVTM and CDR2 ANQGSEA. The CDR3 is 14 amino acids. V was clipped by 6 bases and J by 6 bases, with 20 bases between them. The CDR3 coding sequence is TGCAGCGTCTCCATGGGACATCGGAGCGCTGAAGCTTTCTTT. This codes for CSVSMGHRSAEAFF.

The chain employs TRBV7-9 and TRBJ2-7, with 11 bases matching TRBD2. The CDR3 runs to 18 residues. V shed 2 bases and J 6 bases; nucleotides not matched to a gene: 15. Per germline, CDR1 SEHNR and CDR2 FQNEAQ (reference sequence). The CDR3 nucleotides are TGTGCCAGCAGCTTATATCCCCGACTAGCGGGGTTGTGGGGCGAGCAGTACTTC. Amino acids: CASSLYPRLAGLWGEQYF. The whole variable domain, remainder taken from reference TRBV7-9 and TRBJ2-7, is DTGVSQNPRHKITKRGQNVTFRCDPISEHNRLYWYRQTLGQGPEFLTYFQNEAQLEKSRLLSDRFSAERPKGSFSTLEIQRTEQGDSAMYLCASSLYPRLAGLWGEQYFGPGTRLTVT.

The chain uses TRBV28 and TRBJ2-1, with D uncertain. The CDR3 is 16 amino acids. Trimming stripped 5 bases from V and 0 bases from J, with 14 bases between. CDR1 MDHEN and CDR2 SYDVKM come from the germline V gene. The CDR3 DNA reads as TGTGCCAGCAGTCCCTTGACTGCAAGCTCCTACAATGAGCAGTTCTTC. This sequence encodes CASSPLTASSYNEQFF.

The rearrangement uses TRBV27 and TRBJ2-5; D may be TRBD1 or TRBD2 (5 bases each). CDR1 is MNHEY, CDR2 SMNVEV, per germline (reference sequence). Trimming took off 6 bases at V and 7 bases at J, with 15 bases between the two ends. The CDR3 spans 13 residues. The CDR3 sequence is CASRDTGKGTQYF. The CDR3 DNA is TGTGCCAGCAGGGACACCGGGAAAGGGACCCAGTACTTC.

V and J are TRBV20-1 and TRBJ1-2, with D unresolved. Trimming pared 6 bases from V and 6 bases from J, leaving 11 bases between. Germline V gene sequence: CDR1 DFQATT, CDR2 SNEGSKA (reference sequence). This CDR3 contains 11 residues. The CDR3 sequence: CSAWGIDGYTF. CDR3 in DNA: TGCAGTGCGTGGGGAATTGATGGCTACACCTTC.

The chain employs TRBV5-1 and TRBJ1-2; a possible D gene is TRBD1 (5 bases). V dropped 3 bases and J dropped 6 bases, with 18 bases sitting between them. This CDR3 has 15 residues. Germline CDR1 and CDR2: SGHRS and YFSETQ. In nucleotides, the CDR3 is TGCGCCAGCAGCTCCGGGGGAATTTCGGGGAATGGCTACACCTTC. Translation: CASSSGGISGNGYTF.

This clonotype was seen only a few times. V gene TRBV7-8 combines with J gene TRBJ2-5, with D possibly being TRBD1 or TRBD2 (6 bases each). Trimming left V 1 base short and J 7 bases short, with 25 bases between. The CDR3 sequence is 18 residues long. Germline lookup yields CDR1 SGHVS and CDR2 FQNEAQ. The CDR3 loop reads CASSLETAGRQDQGTQYF. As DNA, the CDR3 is TGTGCCAGCAGCTTAGAAACGGCGGGAAGACAGGATCAGGGGACCCAGTACTTC.

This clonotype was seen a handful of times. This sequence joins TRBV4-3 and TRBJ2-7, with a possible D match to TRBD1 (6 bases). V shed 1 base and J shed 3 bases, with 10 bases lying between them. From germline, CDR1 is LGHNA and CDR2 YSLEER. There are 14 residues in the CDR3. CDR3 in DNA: TGCGCCAGCAGCCAAGGGACAGCGAACTACGAGCAGTACTTC. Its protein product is CASSQGTANYEQYF.

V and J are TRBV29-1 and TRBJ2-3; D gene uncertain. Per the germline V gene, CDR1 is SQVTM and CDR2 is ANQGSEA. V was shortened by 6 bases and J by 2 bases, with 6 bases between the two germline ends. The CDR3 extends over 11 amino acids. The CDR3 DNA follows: TGCAGCGTCCGGGCCACAGATACGCAGTATTTT. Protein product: CSVRATDTQYF.

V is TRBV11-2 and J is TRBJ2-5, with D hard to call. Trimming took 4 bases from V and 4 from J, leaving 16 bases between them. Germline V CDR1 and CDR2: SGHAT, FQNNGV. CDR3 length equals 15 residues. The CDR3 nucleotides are TGTGCCAGCAGCTACATAGGTCAGACGGGAGAGACCCAGTACTTC. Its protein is CASSYIGQTGETQYF.